These T cell receptor beta chains were read from a single sample in a study of identical twins. Using its own MiXCR run on the 5' RACE reads, TCRdb lists one record per CDR3 protein. The sample has a few hundred thousand distinct CDR3 sequences; roughly an eighth are singletons. The same sample was also used in a study of yellow fever vaccine responses in identical twins.

Material: CD4+ T cells sorted from blood. These receptors came from a woman younger than 30 in good health. The CDR3 runs from the conserved cysteine through the conserved F or W. D genes are given only for firm matches. Only some rows state a clone size, as once, few, many or a class for expanded clones.

d_call j_call clone_size v_call cdr3_aa cdr3_nt
TRBD1 TRBJ2-5 few TRBV18 CASSPPVRGRFETQYF TGTGCCAGCTCACCACCGGTCAGGGGGCGATTTGAGACCCAGTACTTC
. TRBJ1-5 few TRBV3-1 CASSPYRDQPQHF TGTGCCAGCAGCCCCTACAGGGATCAGCCCCAGCATTTT
TRBD2 TRBJ2-1 few TRBV7-3 CASSPIAGASYNEQFF TGTGCCAGCAGCCCGATAGCGGGGGCCTCCTACAATGAGCAGTTCTTC
TRBD2 TRBJ2-7 few TRBV18 CASSPGVAGVYEQYF TGTGCCAGCTCACCTGGGGTAGCGGGAGTGTACGAGCAGTACTTC
TRBD1 TRBJ1-1 . TRBV6-2/TRBV6-3 CASSGDSATEAFF TGTGCCAGCAGTGGGGACAGCGCCACTGAAGCTTTCTTT
TRBD1 TRBJ2-7 few TRBV24-1 CATSDSGTGGTEQYF TGTGCCACCAGTGATTCCGGGACAGGGGGTACCGAGCAGTACTTC
. TRBJ2-5 few TRBV20-1 CSAGSDTQETQYF TGCAGTGCTGGAAGCGATACACAAGAGACCCAGTACTTC
. TRBJ2-7 . TRBV20-1 CSASLQGREYF TGCAGTGCTAGTTTACAGGGTCGGGAGTACTTC
TRBD2 TRBJ2-7 many TRBV4-1 CASSQDAREAFFPTYF TGCGCCAGCAGCCAAGACGCGCGGGAGGCCTTCTTTCCTACGTACTTC
TRBD1 TRBJ1-6 . TRBV29-1 CSVRRDSANSPLHF TGCAGCGTCCGTCGGGACAGCGCTAATTCACCCCTCCACTTT
. TRBJ2-3 . TRBV20-1 CSAARGSDTQYF TGCAGTGCAGCCCGGGGTTCCGATACGCAGTATTTT
. TRBJ2-2 . TRBV3-1 CASSQDFQNTGELFF TGTGCCAGCAGCCAAGATTTTCAAAACACCGGGGAGCTGTTTTTT
TRBD2 TRBJ2-3 . TRBV6-1 CASSGPSGSSDTQYF TGTGCCAGCAGTGGTCCTAGCGGGAGTTCAGATACGCAGTATTTT
. TRBJ2-3 . TRBV30 CAWSGGGTDTQYF TGTGCCTGGAGCGGGGGAGGCACAGATACGCAGTATTTT
. TRBJ2-7 few TRBV6-5 CASSYSFQRAYEQYF TGTGCCAGCAGTTACTCTTTTCAGCGGGCCTACGAGCAGTACTTC
. TRBJ2-5 few TRBV7-2 CASSLGFSRETQYF TGTGCCAGCAGCTTAGGATTTAGCCGGGAGACCCAGTACTTC
TRBD2 TRBJ2-1 few TRBV6-1 CASRRGLAGDNEQFF TGTGCCAGCAGGCGAGGACTAGCGGGAGACAATGAGCAGTTCTTC
. TRBJ2-5 few TRBV20-1 CSASGAGWSETQYF TGCAGTGCCTCAGGAGCAGGGTGGTCGGAGACCCAGTACTTC
. TRBJ2-5 . TRBV10-3 CAISGAKGRHTQETQYF TGTGCCATCAGTGGGGCCAAGGGACGGCACACTCAAGAGACCCAGTACTTC
. TRBJ1-5 many TRBV6-1 CASASGAPNPNQPQHF TGTGCCAGCGCGTCGGGGGCCCCAAACCCCAATCAGCCCCAGCATTTT
TRBD1 TRBJ2-1 . TRBV5-6 CASSHITGGNVDEQFF TGTGCCAGCAGCCACATAACAGGGGGCAACGTAGATGAGCAGTTCTTC
. TRBJ2-7 few TRBV12-3/TRBV12-4 CASSHPGSLDEQYF TGTGCCAGCAGCCACCCTGGCAGTCTAGACGAGCAGTACTTC
. TRBJ2-2 few TRBV20-1 CSATGVGQGLAFTGELFF TGCAGTGCCACTGGGGTTGGCCAGGGGCTCGCTTTCACCGGGGAGCTGTTTTTT
. TRBJ2-7 . TRBV27 CASSLLGRTGNSEQYF TGTGCCAGCAGTTTATTGGGGAGAACAGGGAACTCCGAGCAGTACTTC
TRBD2 TRBJ2-1 few TRBV6-2/TRBV6-3 CASTQLTGTSFWNEQFF TGTGCCAGCACCCAACTTACCGGGACTAGCTTTTGGAATGAGCAGTTCTTC
. TRBJ2-3 . TRBV6-5 CASSYTAGSLNF TGTGCCAGCAGTTACACGGCGGGGAGTTTGAATTTT
. TRBJ2-5 few TRBV5-1 CASSLAGIMETQYF TGCGCCAGCAGCTTGGCGGGGATCATGGAGACCCAGTACTTC
TRBD2 TRBJ2-3 . TRBV20-1 CSARGLAGVRTDTQYF TGCAGTGCCCGGGGCTTAGCGGGGGTACGCACAGATACGCAGTATTTT
TRBD2 TRBJ2-3 . TRBV7-8 CASSQPGLAGGPRADTQYF TGTGCCAGCAGCCAGCCGGGACTAGCGGGGGGGCCTAGGGCAGATACGCAGTATTTT
. TRBJ2-7 few TRBV29-1 CSVREVSWNSYEQYF TGCAGCGTTCGGGAAGTGTCGTGGAACTCCTACGAGCAGTACTTC
TRBD1 TRBJ2-1 . TRBV6-1 CASSVGQEISSYNEQFF TGTGCCAGCAGTGTGGGACAGGAGATCTCCTCCTACAATGAGCAGTTCTTC
TRBD2 TRBJ2-2 many TRBV18 CASSHSLAELTGELFF TGTGCCAGCTCCCACAGTCTAGCGGAGCTCACCGGGGAGCTGTTTTTT
. TRBJ2-1 . TRBV6-2/TRBV6-3 CASSTPGDIEQFF TGTGCCAGCAGTACGCCAGGGGATATCGAGCAGTTCTTC
. TRBJ1-2 few TRBV12-3/TRBV12-4 CASSASSLDGYTF TGTGCCAGCAGTGCCTCCTCTCTAGATGGCTACACCTTC
TRBD2 TRBJ2-7 few TRBV29-1 CSVRGVTSGRAFYGYEQYF TGCAGCGTTCGTGGGGTGACTAGCGGGAGGGCTTTTTACGGCTACGAGCAGTACTTC
. TRBJ2-7 . TRBV5-6 CASSFRDRTDEQYF TGTGCCAGCAGCTTCCGGGACCGGACCGACGAGCAGTACTTC
. TRBJ2-3 few TRBV28 CASSSVRDTQYF TGTGCCAGCAGTTCCGTGAGAGATACGCAGTATTTT
TRBD1 TRBJ1-6 . TRBV28 CANRGPNSPLHF TGTGCCAACAGGGGACCCAATTCACCCCTCCACTTT
. TRBJ2-1 many TRBV7-2 CASSPVAGISYNEQFF TGTGCCAGCAGCCCCGTTGCGGGGATCTCCTACAATGAGCAGTTCTTC
. TRBJ2-1 . TRBV28 CASSQQFEQFF TGTGCCAGCAGTCAACAATTTGAGCAGTTCTTC
TRBD2 TRBJ2-3 . TRBV5-1 CASSIGTSGGGDTQYF TGCGCCAGCAGCATCGGGACTAGCGGGGGGGGAGATACGCAGTATTTT
. TRBJ1-1 many TRBV12-3/TRBV12-4 CASSFGGARAFF TGTGCCAGCAGTTTCGGGGGGGCGCGGGCTTTCTTT
. TRBJ1-1 . TRBV7-9 CASSLEQGLTEAFF TGTGCCAGCAGCTTAGAACAGGGACTCACTGAAGCTTTCTTT
TRBD1 TRBJ1-2 . TRBV6-2/TRBV6-3 CASSGPGQGYGYTF TGTGCCAGCAGTGGTCCCGGACAGGGCTATGGCTACACCTTC
TRBD1 TRBJ1-1 many TRBV20-1 CSASAGGGTEAFF TGCAGTGCTAGTGCAGGGGGGGGGACTGAAGCTTTCTTT
TRBD1 TRBJ1-2 . TRBV20-1 CSAGTGGADGYTF TGCAGTGCGGGGACAGGGGGCGCCGATGGCTACACCTTC
TRBD1 TRBJ1-1 . TRBV18 CSSSGQGGTEAFF TGTTCCAGCTCTGGACAGGGGGGAACTGAAGCTTTCTTT
. TRBJ2-5 . TRBV28 CASSPTRETQYF TGTGCCAGCAGTCCCACCCGGGAGACCCAGTACTTC
TRBD2 TRBJ2-2 many TRBV4-2 CASSQDLSGSWPGELFF TGTGCCAGCAGCCAAGATCTTAGCGGGAGCTGGCCCGGGGAGCTGTTTTTT
TRBD1 TRBJ2-7 . TRBV2 CASCRDRIGRDRPYEQYF TGTGCCAGCTGCCGAGATCGGATCGGCCGGGACAGACCCTACGAGCAGTACTTC
. TRBJ1-3 few TRBV11-2 CASSLSSRGNTIYF TGTGCCAGCAGCTTATCAAGCCGGGGAAACACCATATATTTT
. TRBJ2-7 many TRBV6-2/TRBV6-3 CASTYRGGTYEQYF TGTGCCAGCACCTACAGAGGGGGGACCTACGAGCAGTACTTC
TRBD1 TRBJ1-2 . TRBV20-1 CSARKAGTGFNYGYTF TGCAGTGCTCGGAAGGCCGGGACAGGATTTAACTATGGCTACACCTTC
TRBD2 TRBJ2-1 few TRBV15 CATSTAAGGYNEQFF TGTGCCACCAGCACCGCAGCGGGGGGTTACAATGAGCAGTTCTTC
TRBD2 TRBJ2-7 few TRBV5-1 CASSRGTTPSYEQYF TGCGCCAGCAGCCGAGGGACTACACCTTCCTACGAGCAGTACTTC
TRBD1 TRBJ2-2 few TRBV28 CATTTGGNTGELFF TGTGCCACCACGACAGGGGGCAACACCGGGGAGCTGTTTTTT